The clone carrying this TCR beta chain was seen more than once but under ten times. Its matching antigen is unknown. In each case, RNA was isolated and then reverse transcribed into cDNA as the sequencing template. Generated by immunoSEQ multiplex PCR, the TCRdb table keeps only in-frame clones and is missing some. The sample carries approximately 210,000 clones, roughly 60% recorded once. The data belong to a study of CD8+ T cells in alopecia areata. Study information: Affected scalp percentage gauged treated patients' severity.

V lost 6 bases, J lost 8 bases, and 9 bases stayed unmatched. The germline V gene encodes CDR1 SQVTM and CDR2 ANQGSEA. The CDR3 is 15 residues long. Noted treatment: oral pan-JAK inhibitor, 5-10 mg twice daily. The study's findings and limits: For patients receiving tofacitinib, scalp clonality and expanded CD8+ clones among the top 100 significantly decreased.

This sequence joins TRBV29-1 and TRBJ2-1; 14 bases fit TRBD2. Sequencing used CD4+ T cells sorted from blood, obtained at week 24, from a patient treated with tofacitinib. The sequence was collected from a human donor with alopecia areata. The CDR3 DNA reads as TGCAGCGTGGGCCTGACTAGCGGGGGGGCGGATGAGCAGTTCTTC. This gives the protein CSVGLTSGGADEQFF.